The sequence of this T cell receptor beta chain was determined in a study of beta chain features in type 1 diabetes. Overall study results and limits: In all four CD4+ subsets, TCRB CDR3 length was significantly, moderately reduced in type 1 diabetes. The similarity of naive, central memory and Treg TCRB repertoires appeared greater among patients than among healthy donors.

The V gene's germline CDR1 is SGDLS and CDR2 YYNGEE. Trimming cost V 0 bases and J 3 bases, with 10 bases left between them. The CDR3 has 15 amino acids. The table lists this clone with a few counts. Antigen unknown. On average, the one heparinised blood draw given by each donor was about 116 mL. All of the sorted populations showed purity greater than 95%. TCRB transcripts that were expressed got sequenced, as all of the isolated RNA had been reverse transcribed. The protocol was immunoSEQ multiplex PCR, while the TCRdb copy is restricted to in-frame clones and leaves out a portion. The sample holds around 300,000 clones; approximately 9.9% are singletons and the top ten take roughly 0.016%.

The source is a woman aged 25 to 45 in good health. V gene TRBV9 combines with J gene TRBJ2-1; D is ambiguous. Sequencing input: naive CD4+ T cells from blood. Here the CDR3 reads CASSVDGADYNEQFF. The CDR3 DNA reads as TGTGCCAGCAGCGTAGATGGCGCGGACTACAATGAGCAGTTCTTC.